Listed here are 18 T cell receptor beta chains from one sample, sequenced in a study of vaccination and CD4 T cells after COVID-19. The assay that was used to sequence DNA from cultured CD4+ T cells was the Oncomine TCR Beta short-read assay. One entry per CDR3 protein results from TCRdb running MiXCR on the PCR reads. The repertoire has about 26,000 distinct CDR3 sequences, 50% of them found once; the top ten carry roughly 30%. Antigen specificity for these receptors is unknown. Treatment specified: approximately nine-day PBMC culture with coronavirus spike peptide pools or control peptides (ViraFEST assay). The input for sequencing was CD4+ T cells from blood, cultured in vitro, taken before SARS-CoV-2 vaccination. These receptors were collected from a human donor who received a COVID-19 vaccine.

The rearrangement joins TRBV7-6 to TRBJ2-5, with D possibly being TRBD2 (6 bases). The V gene lost 0 bases and the J gene lost 6 bases, with 8 bases spanning the gap. This CDR3 spans 13 amino acids. Per germline, CDR1 SGHVS and CDR2 FNYEAQ. This CDR3 reads CASSLAGGQTQYF. Written as DNA, the CDR3 is TGTGCCAGCAGCTTAGCGGGGGGACAGACCCAGTACTTC.

V gene TRBV20-1 combines with J gene TRBJ2-3; D is possibly TRBD1 (6 bases). Germline V lookup: CDR1 DFQATT, CDR2 SNEGSKA (reference sequence). The CDR3 contains 13 residues. V lost 6 bases to trimming and J lost 6 bases, with 16 bases between them. The CDR3 DNA sequence: TGCAGTGCAAAAGTACAGGGACCGGATACGCAGTATTTT. Amino acid sequence: CSAKVQGPDTQYF.

This clonotype was counted between two and nine times. V is TRBV30 and J is TRBJ1-2; 9 nucleotides line up with TRBD1. Trimming cost V 2 bases and J 4 bases; bases outside gene matches: 5. The CDR3 covers 14 residues. Looked up from germline, CDR1 is GTSNPN and CDR2 is SVGIG (reference sequence). CDR3 nucleotides: TGTGCCTGGAGTCAGGACAGGGGAGGCTATGGCTACACCTTC. This encodes CAWSQDRGGYGYTF. Full variable domain (rest looked up from reference TRBV30 and TRBJ1-2): SQTIHQWPATLVQPVGSPLSLECTVEGTSNPNLYWYRQAAGRGLQLLFYSVGIGQISSEVPQNLSASRPQDRQFILSSKKLLLSDSGFYLCAWSQDRGGYGYTFGSGTRLTVV.

This clonotype was counted once. V gene TRBV12-3 or TRBV12-4 combines with J gene TRBJ2-2; the D gene is possibly TRBD2 (5 bases). The CDR3 contains 14 residues. Trimming took off 3 bases at V and 6 bases at J, with 11 bases between the two ends. CDR3 sequence: CASSFRGSPGELFF. For the CDR3, the DNA is TGTGCCAGCAGTTTTCGAGGGAGCCCCGGGGAGCTGTTTTTT.

This chain joins TRBV12-5 and TRBJ2-3; 8 bases are a match to TRBD1. Unmatched junction bases numbered 8, after V lost 6 bases and J lost 3 bases. The germline CDR1 and CDR2 sequences are LGHNT and FRNRAP. The CDR3 has 15 residues. The CDR3 here is CASGQGAIQTDTQYF. CDR3 DNA: TGTGCTAGTGGCCAGGGGGCTATTCAAACAGATACGCAGTATTTT.

V and J are TRBV30 and TRBJ2-5; TRBD1 agrees at 9 bases. CDR3 length equals 15 residues. The V segment lost 3 bases and the J segment 5 bases; nucleotides outside the gene matches: 10. Looked up from germline, CDR1 is GTSNPN and CDR2 is SVGIG (reference sequence). CDR3 nucleotide sequence: TGTGCCTGGAGCGCAGGACAGGGGTCTTGGGAGACCCAGTACTTC. Translating gives CAWSAGQGSWETQYF.

The chain links TRBV6-5 to TRBJ1-2; no reliable D call. The germline V gene encodes CDR1 MNHEY and CDR2 SVGAGI. The CDR3 is 12 residues long. V was trimmed by 2 bases and J by 6 bases, leaving 7 bases between them. The CDR3 coding sequence is TGTGCCAGCAGTTACCCCATGGATGGCTACACCTTC. This gives the protein CASSYPMDGYTF.

This clonotype was picked up a small number of times. The V call is TRBV6-1, the J call TRBJ1-5, with 9 bases matching TRBD1. This CDR3 contains 15 residues. Germline CDR1 MNHNS, CDR2 SASEGT. V dropped 8 bases and J dropped 5; count of bases not matched to a gene: 10. The CDR3 DNA is TGTGCCAGCGCTACCTCCGGGACAGGGTATCAGCCCCAGCATTTT. It encodes CASATSGTGYQPQHF.

A few counts support this clonotype. The genes are TRBV24-1 and TRBJ1-5; possible D gene TRBD1, 6 bases. Trimming removed 5 bases at V and 2 bases at J, with 9 bases between. Germline V gives CDR1 KGHDR, CDR2 SFDVKD. CDR3 size: 14 residues. CDR3: CATSAGAGNQPQHF. Written as DNA, the CDR3 is TGTGCCACCAGTGCAGGGGCGGGCAATCAGCCCCAGCATTTT.

The V call is TRBV2, the J call TRBJ1-1; D not certain. Germline values: CDR1 SNHLY, CDR2 FYNNEI. The V end was cut by 8 bases, the J end by 3 bases, with 13 bases between. This CDR3 is built from 13 residues. CDR3 loop: CASRRRGDTEAFF. The CDR3 bases are TGTGCCAGCCGCCGTCGCGGGGACACTGAAGCTTTCTTT.

This clonotype was counted only a few times. The V gene is TRBV24-1, the J gene TRBJ2-2; maybe TRBD2 (5 bases). The CDR3 sequence is 16 residues long. Trimming stripped 4 bases from V and 1 base from J, with 12 bases between. Germline CDR1 is KGHDR and CDR2 is SFDVKD. CDR3 in amino acids: CATSDYLGLNTGELFF. In DNA, the CDR3 is TGTGCCACCAGTGACTACCTTGGACTGAACACCGGGGAGCTGTTTTTT.

The rearrangement links TRBV14 to TRBJ1-6; D not certain. Germline-derived CDR1 and CDR2 are SGHDN and FVKESK. V shed 3 bases and J shed 5 bases, with 11 bases lying between them. This CDR3 region has 15 residues. In DNA, the CDR3 is TGTGCCAGCAGCCAGTCGGGGAGGGATAATTCACCCCTCCACTTT. Amino acid sequence: CASSQSGRDNSPLHF.

This chain uses TRBV2 with TRBJ1-6, with TRBD1 matching over 9 bases. Trimming cost V 7 bases and J 0 bases; bases outside gene matches: 7. This CDR3 has 17 amino acids. Per the germline V gene, CDR1 is SNHLY and CDR2 is FYNNEI. The chain's CDR3 is CASTRQGGLSYNSPLHF. The DNA of the CDR3 is TGTGCCAGCACCAGACAGGGGGGGCTCTCCTATAATTCACCCCTCCACTTT.

The rearrangement joins TRBV7-9 to TRBJ2-2, with D perhaps TRBD1 (5 bases). The V gene's germline CDR1 is SEHNR and CDR2 FQNEAQ (reference sequence). This CDR3 is 15 amino acids long. Trimming removed 4 bases at V and 0 bases at J, with 9 bases between. For the CDR3, the DNA is TGTGCCAGCAGCTCCTGGACAACGAACACCGGGGAGCTGTTTTTT. It translates to CASSSWTTNTGELFF.

The rearrangement joins TRBV6-4 to TRBJ2-7; 10 positions agree with TRBD2. This CDR3 has 16 amino acids. V dropped 0 bases and J dropped 3; count of bases not matched to a gene: 5. Germline V gives CDR1 MRHNA, CDR2 SNTAGT. The DNA of the CDR3 is TGTGCCAGCAGTGACTCCCTAGCGGGGGTCAACTACGAGCAGTACTTC. This translates into CASSDSLAGVNYEQYF.

The chain joins TRBV2 to TRBJ1-2, with a weak D call TRBD1 (6 bases). Germline lookup yields CDR1 SNHLY and CDR2 FYNNEI. V was trimmed by 6 bases and J by 5 bases, leaving 22 bases between them. The CDR3 totals 16 residues. CDR3 protein: CASSNLNRAFLYGYTF. CDR3 nucleotides: TGTGCCAGCAGCAACCTAAACAGGGCTTTCTTGTATGGCTACACCTTC.

This sequence joins TRBV15 and TRBJ1-4; the match to TRBD1 covers 9 bases. CDR3 length equals 16 residues. Germline assignment: CDR1 LNHNV and CDR2 YYDKDF (reference sequence). J was trimmed by 8 bases and V by 0 bases; bases with no gene match: 7. CDR3 bases: TGTGCCACCAGCAGAGATCTTACAGGGGGCAACGAAAAACTGTTTTTT. Translated, it gives CATSRDLTGGNEKLFF.

This chain connects TRBV6-1 to TRBJ2-7; 9 bases are shared with TRBD2. CDR3 size: 14 residues. V lost 5 bases, J lost 4 bases, and 6 bases stayed unmatched. Germline loops: CDR1 MNHNS, CDR2 SASEGT. DNA of the CDR3: TGTGCCAGCAGTACCGTAGCGGGGGCGTACGAGCAGTACTTC. Translated: CASSTVAGAYEQYF.